The entry below describes one T cell receptor beta chain. Its antigen is currently unknown. Germline CDR1 reads SGHNT; CDR2 reads YENEEA. This CDR3 contains 13 residues. The V end was cut by 2 bases, the J end by 5 bases, with 9 bases between. This entry is derived from a study of cytomegalovirus exposure and HLA in healthy donors. Amplification used 60 Vbeta primers and 13 Jbeta primers. Sequencing was performed with immunoSEQ multiplex PCR; in TCRdb, only in-frame clones are kept and a portion is missing. The sample lists under 140,000 clones, around 80% seen once, with 5% to 8% in the top ten. Overall study findings and caveats: Reportedly, cytomegalovirus status was diagnosed with high sensitivity and specificity. Researchers counted roughly 150 TCR beta chains as cytomegalovirus-associated.

The V call is TRBV11-3, the J call TRBJ2-5, with D possibly matching TRBD1 (5 bases). The TCR was taken from a man aged 30 to 39 in good health and CMV-seropositive. The sequencing sample was made of PBMCs. The CDR3 sequence is CASSLPGFETQYF. As DNA, the CDR3 is TGTGCCAGCAGCTTACCAGGGTTCGAGACCCAGTACTTC. The complete variable domain, with remaining parts taken from reference TRBV11-3 and TRBJ2-5, reads EAGVVQSPRYKIIEKKQPVAFWCNPISGHNTLYWYLQNLGQGPELLIRYENEEAVDDSQLPKDRFSAERLKGVDSTLKIQPAELGDSAVYLCASSLPGFETQYFGPGTRLLVL.